The sequence of this T cell receptor beta chain was determined in a study of PD-L1 blockade in urothelial cancer. Across the whole study: Median T cell yield from tumor specimens was 1,500 or so cells.

Clones were sequenced by immunoSEQ multiplex PCR, and TCRdb holds only the in-frame ones, with some missing. This sample has approximately 1,800 clones, with 30% to 40% found just once. The sequence came from a man aged 55 to 70 with urothelial cancer. This specimen was tumor tissue, taken before atezolizumab (anti-PD-L1) treatment.

The CDR3 DNA reads as TGTGCCAGCAGTTTATTGGGGACAGGGGTAACCGGGGAGCTGTTTTTT. Amino acid sequence: CASSLLGTGVTGELFF. The rearrangement joins TRBV28 to TRBJ2-2; 10 positions agree with TRBD1. Germline CDR1 and CDR2: MDHEN and SYDVKM. The length of the CDR3 is 16 residues. J was trimmed by 5 bases and V by 1 base; bases with no gene match: 4.